This TCR beta chain emerged from a study of OX40 agonist ivuxolimab in advanced cancers. Whole-study context: In this trial design, patients received ivuxolimab intravenously at 0.01 to 10 mg/kg every 2 weeks. Prior therapy, whether anti-PD-1, anti-PD-L1 or anti-CTLA-4, was allowed, and approximately 37% had some. General study results and limits: CD4+ and CD8+ blood T cells expanded clonally by week 6 at 0.1 to 3.0 mg/kg. In general, CD8+ T cells held more expanded clones than CD4+ did, on average.

As regards this clone: The target antigen is unknown.

Produced via immunoSEQ multiplex PCR; TCRdb's table is partial and in-frame only. The sample lists about 100,000 clones, 80% to 95% occurring once. The CDR3 consists of 17 residues. CDR1 and CDR2 from the germline V gene are LGHNA and YSLEER. The V end lost 4 bases, the J end lost 5 bases, and 23 bases lay between the germline ends. The chain couples TRBV4-3 to TRBJ1-2; perhaps TRBD1 as D (5 bases). Source: CD4+ or CD8+ T cells sorted from blood, taken in a trial of the OX40 agonist ivuxolimab. The TCR comes from an adult with an advanced solid tumor such as melanoma, head and neck, liver or kidney cancer. The CDR3 sequence is CASSLAGGGVGPYGYTF. CDR3 sequence (DNA): TGCGCCAGCAGCCTAGCGGGTGGCGGGGTGGGGCCTTATGGCTACACCTTC.